This T cell receptor (beta chain) appears in the sequencing data of a study of technical replicates of blood from several donors. The trim removed 1 base at V and 6 bases at J, leaving 3 bases unmatched. The germline CDR1 and CDR2 sequences are SGHTA and FQGTGA. The CDR3 is made up of 14 amino acids. Generated by immunoSEQ multiplex PCR, the TCRdb table keeps only in-frame clones and is missing some. The table records fewer than 90,000 clones, about nine tenths of them present only once. The V call is TRBV7-3, the J call TRBJ1-1; TRBD1 matches at 9 bases. This TCR was recovered from a human donor in good health. The sequenced material came from T cells isolated from PBMCs. The CDR3 coding sequence is TGTGCCAGCAGCTTAAGGGGGGACAGGGCTGAAGCTTTCTTT. Encoded protein: CASSLRGDRAEAFF.